One sample yielded the 8 T cell receptor beta chains listed below, sequenced in a study of T cell responses to AZD1222 COVID-19 vaccine. Libraries were prepared by immunoSEQ multiplex PCR; TCRdb keeps only in-frame clonotypes and omits some of them. Among about 93,000 clones listed, more than 80% were seen once. This material consisted of peripheral blood, taken 28 days after the second AZD1222 dose. All receptors come from an adult who received the AZD1222 COVID-19 vaccine.

The chain has TRBV24-1 and TRBJ2-1; D is perhaps TRBD1 (5 bases). The CDR3 runs to 15 residues. V dropped 2 bases and J dropped 4 bases, with 11 bases sitting between them. CDR1 is KGHDR and CDR2 is SFDVKD in the germline V gene. The CDR3 sequence is CATSDSLDSYNEQFF. The CDR3 nucleotides read TGTGCCACCAGTGATTCCCTAGACAGTTACAATGAGCAGTTCTTC.

The chain couples TRBV12-3 or TRBV12-4 to TRBJ1-6, with TRBD1 identical over 9 bases. With 3 bases clipped from V and 11 bases from J, the junction kept 2 bases outside the gene matches. The CDR3 has 13 amino acids. CDR3 nucleotides: TGTGCCAGCAGTTTGGGACAGGGAGCACCCCTCCACTTT. This gives the protein CASSLGQGAPLHF.

The rearrangement links TRBV7-8 to TRBJ2-7, with TRBD2 matching over 11 bases. Trimming at V came to 5 bases and at J to 1 base, leaving 7 bases not matched to a gene. This CDR3 contains 16 residues. The V gene's germline CDR1 is SGHVS and CDR2 FQNEAQ. The CDR3 region has the DNA TGTGCCAGCAGCCAGACTAGCGGGATAAGATCCTACGAGCAGTACTTC. Translation: CASSQTSGIRSYEQYF.

The chain couples TRBV5-1 to TRBJ1-4; D possibly corresponds to TRBD1 (5 bases). Germline CDR1 reads SGHRS; CDR2 reads YFSETQ. The ends were cut back, 0 bases at V and 7 bases at J, with 13 bases in the middle. This CDR3 region has 15 residues. CDR3 nucleotide sequence: TGCGCCAGCAGCTTGGTTGCCAGGGTCGGTGAAAAACTGTTTTTT. Its protein product is CASSLVARVGEKLFF.

The chain has TRBV9 and TRBJ1-4; no firm D call. Germline V gives CDR1 SGDLS, CDR2 YYNGEE. The V end was cut by 0 bases, the J end by 8 bases, with 14 bases between. This CDR3 is built from 15 residues. This chain's CDR3 is CASSVGAGSKEKLFF. DNA for the CDR3: TGTGCCAGCAGCGTAGGGGCAGGCTCGAAGGAAAAACTGTTTTTT.

The genes are TRBV30 and TRBJ2-1; 11 bases align to TRBD2. Germline V gene sequence: CDR1 GTSNPN, CDR2 SVGIG (reference sequence). With 3 bases clipped from V and 1 base from J, the junction kept 8 bases outside the gene matches. The CDR3 extends over 17 amino acids. CDR3 in DNA: TGTGCCTGGAGACCTCTAGCGGGGGGTGGATCCTACAATGAGCAGTTCTTC. It specifies CAWRPLAGGGSYNEQFF.

The chain employs TRBV2 and TRBJ2-1; TRBD2 agrees at 9 bases. The CDR3 sequence is 15 residues long. V lost 2 bases, J lost 5 bases, and 4 bases stayed unmatched. CDR1 SNHLY and CDR2 FYNNEI come from the germline V gene. In nucleotides, the CDR3 is TGTGCCAGCAGTGAATTAAGACTAGCGGACAATGAGCAGTTCTTC. Protein sequence: CASSELRLADNEQFF.

The chain couples TRBV14 to TRBJ1-6, with 8 positions matching TRBD1. The CDR3 is 14 residues long. Germline loops: CDR1 SGHDN, CDR2 FVKESK. V shed 4 bases, J shed 7 bases, and the junction held 3 bases outside the gene matches. The CDR3 loop reads CASSPDRANSPLHF. CDR3 nucleotide sequence: TGTGCCAGCAGCCCGGACAGGGCGAATTCACCCCTCCACTTT.